Below are 14 T cell receptor beta chains sequenced from a single sample in a study of blood T cells in healthy people across ages. PCR was performed a second time for roughly 7 to 12 cycles using a sample-barcoded 5' primer and a J-beta primer mix. TCRdb ran MiXCR on the 5' RACE reads and lists one entry per CDR3 protein. This table holds 2 million or so distinct CDR3 sequences, about 49% found once. Sequencing was performed on blood. The receptor source for this set is a middle-aged woman in good health.

The chain employs TRBV6-6 and TRBJ2-3, with TRBD1 matching over 9 bases. Germline CDR1 is MNHNY and CDR2 is SVGAGI (reference sequence). After removal of 0 bases from V and 1 base from J, the junction contained 5 bases not matched to a gene. The CDR3 spans 17 residues. The CDR3 nucleotides read TGTGCCAGCAGTTACTCTGACAGGGGGTTACGCACAGATACGCAGTATTTT. Its protein is CASSYSDRGLRTDTQYF.

This clonotype was seen only once. The CDR3 here is CASSEPGKNEQFF. CDR3 nucleotides: TGCGCCAGCAGTGAGCCGGGGAAAAATGAGCAGTTCTTC. V gene TRBV10-1 combines with J gene TRBJ2-1; D possibly corresponds to TRBD2 (5 bases). Germline values: CDR1 WNHNN, CDR2 SYGVQD (reference sequence). The CDR3 covers 13 residues. Trimming shortened V by 2 bases and J by 7 bases, and 9 bases separated the two germline ends.

The chain is built from TRBV7-2 and TRBJ2-5; the match to TRBD2 covers 10 bases. The CDR3 is made up of 16 amino acids. Germline CDR1 is SGHTA and CDR2 is FQGNSA. Unmatched junction bases numbered 10, after V lost 2 bases and J lost 7 bases. The CDR3 region is CASSLMRAGGPGTQYF. The CDR3 nucleotides are TGTGCCAGCAGCTTAATGCGAGCGGGGGGGCCGGGGACCCAGTACTTC. Based on the CDR3 plus reference TRBV7-2 and TRBJ2-5, the full variable domain is GAGVSQSPSNKVTEKGKDVELRCDPISGHTALYWYRQSLGQGLEFLIYFQGNSAPDKSGLPSDRFSAERTGGSVSTLTIQRTQQEDSAVYLCASSLMRAGGPGTQYFGPGTRLLVL.

The chain employs TRBV6-2 or TRBV6-3 and TRBJ2-1; 10 bases fit TRBD2. In germline, CDR1 is MNHEY, CDR2 SVGEGT. Trimming at V came to 6 bases and at J to 5 bases, leaving 7 bases not matched to a gene. CDR3 length equals 15 residues. This CDR3 is CASRASGGWDNEQFF. The CDR3 DNA sequence: TGTGCCAGCAGGGCTAGCGGGGGCTGGGACAATGAGCAGTTCTTC.

The rearrangement uses TRBV20-1 and TRBJ2-3; TRBD2 might be the D (6 bases). Trimming cost V 1 base and J 0 bases, with 14 bases left between them. The CDR3 has 16 residues. Germline V lookup: CDR1 DFQATT, CDR2 SNEGSKA (reference sequence). The CDR3 bases are TGCAGTGCTAGAGGGTTTCGTCGGGGGAGCACAGATACGCAGTATTTT. This codes for CSARGFRRGSTDTQYF.

A few counts support this clonotype. The chain uses TRBV14 and TRBJ2-5; 10 bases agree with TRBD2. Per germline, CDR1 SGHDN and CDR2 FVKESK. V lost 0 bases to trimming and J lost 2 bases; unmatched junction nucleotides: 12. The CDR3 extends over 19 amino acids. This chain's CDR3 is CASSQDGLPGLASQETQYF. CDR3 bases: TGTGCCAGCAGCCAAGATGGGCTTCCGGGACTAGCGAGTCAAGAGACCCAGTACTTC.

The genes are TRBV2 and TRBJ1-1; D ambiguous. The germline CDR1 and CDR2 sequences are SNHLY and FYNNEI. V was pared by 9 bases and J by 4 bases, with 18 bases between. There are 14 residues in the CDR3. The CDR3 DNA reads as TGTGCCAGGGGCCAGCTGGGAGGACGCACTGAAGCTTTCTTT. Its translation: CARGQLGGRTEAFF.

This clonotype was counted between two and nine times. The rearrangement uses TRBV6-5 and TRBJ2-3; 11 bases are a match to TRBD2. The CDR3 loop spans 16 amino acids. V lost 6 bases to trimming and J lost 0 bases; unmatched junction nucleotides: 5. Germline V lookup: CDR1 MNHEY, CDR2 SVGAGI. The CDR3 loop reads CASRLAGASSTDTQYF. The CDR3 nucleotides are TGTGCCAGCAGACTAGCGGGGGCCTCTAGCACAGATACGCAGTATTTT.

The V call is TRBV29-1, the J call TRBJ2-4; maybe TRBD2 (6 bases). Germline V gives CDR1 SQVTM, CDR2 ANQGSEA. This CDR3 contains 13 residues. Trimming took off 6 bases at V and 13 bases at J, with 22 bases between the two ends. Here the CDR3 reads CSVIRETWGEQYF. Written as DNA, the CDR3 is TGCAGCGTGATCCGGGAGACCTGGGGGGAGCAGTACTTC.

CDR3 DNA: TGTGCCAGCAGTTATAGCGTGGTGTACAATGAGCAGTTCTTC. Residues: CASSYSVVYNEQFF. The V and J genes are TRBV28 and TRBJ2-1; the D gene is possibly TRBD2 (5 bases). The CDR3 spans 14 residues. V lost 4 bases to trimming and J lost 4 bases, with 11 bases between them. Germline V lookup: CDR1 MDHEN, CDR2 SYDVKM.

The chain joins TRBV6-1 to TRBJ1-5, with no clear D. The CDR3 sequence is 14 residues long. Trimming shortened V by 1 base and J by 4 bases, and 8 bases separated the two germline ends. Germline CDR1 reads MNHNS; CDR2 reads SASEGT. CDR3 sequence (DNA): TGTGCCAGCAGTGAAGGGCAGATAAATCAGCCCCAGCATTTT. As protein: CASSEGQINQPQHF.

The J gene is TRBJ1-2, the V gene TRBV4-3, with 7 bases aligning to TRBD1. The CDR3 covers 15 residues. Germline lookup yields CDR1 LGHNA and CDR2 YSLEER. V lost 8 bases, J lost 3 bases, and 12 bases stayed unmatched. CDR3 sequence (DNA): TGCGCCAGCGGCCGTTCCTTCGGACAGGACTATGGCTACACCTTC. Protein sequence: CASGRSFGQDYGYTF.

This chain uses TRBV20-1 with TRBJ2-7; tentatively, D is TRBD1 or TRBD2 (5 bases each). Germline CDR1 DFQATT, CDR2 SNEGSKA (reference sequence). The CDR3 contains 16 residues. The V and J ends lost 0 bases and 7 bases respectively, with 22 bases between them. The DNA for the CDR3 is TGCAGTGCTAGAGATGGGGACGGGATGTACTACGAAGAGCAGTACTTC. It translates to CSARDGDGMYYEEQYF.

V is TRBV5-1 and J is TRBJ1-2; 8 nucleotides match TRBD1. Trimming at V came to 0 bases and at J to 8 bases, leaving 9 bases not matched to a gene. The CDR3 loop spans 15 amino acids. The V gene's germline CDR1 is SGHRS and CDR2 YFSETQ. CDR3 region: CASSLVGRGHGGYTF. CDR3 DNA: TGCGCCAGCAGCTTGGTCGGCAGGGGGCACGGAGGCTACACCTTC.